This T cell receptor beta chain was profiled in a study of blood T cell repertoires in COVID-19. In the original analysis: For nucleated cells, counts were estimated from reference gene primer amplification. The table came from immunoSEQ multiplex PCR; TCRdb's copy has only in-frame clones and leaves some out. V, J and clone size are taken as reported in that table, and D and trimming were inferred from the DNA itself. The data show more than 200,000 clones, around 87% seen once. The table lists this clone with a count of one. With 8 bases clipped from V and 2 bases from J, the junction kept 7 bases outside the gene matches. The germline V gene encodes CDR1 MNHEY and CDR2 SVGAGI. CDR3 length equals 14 residues.

Sequenced: peripheral blood. The sequence was collected from an older woman with COVID-19, enrolled during active disease. This chain joins TRBV6-5 and TRBJ2-7, with 9 bases fitting TRBD2. The DNA for the CDR3 is TGTGCCAGCTCCATAGCGGGAGACCCCTACGAGCAGTACTTC. Its protein product is CASSIAGDPYEQYF.